This paragraph covers one TCR beta chain sequence. This sample stems from a study of blood T cell repertoires in COVID-19. Study at large: From T cells, B-cell-depleted T cells, or PBMCs came the material, which was cDNA or gDNA.

With 1 base clipped from V and 5 bases from J, the junction kept 7 bases outside the gene matches. The CDR3 runs to 15 residues. CDR1 and CDR2 from the germline V gene are SGHRS and YFSETQ. This table comes from immunoSEQ multiplex PCR, and its TCRdb copy is limited to in-frame clones, with some not included. The sample consists of 200,000 to 250,000 clones, roughly 90% of them appearing once. The clonotype comes from a man in his thirties or forties who had recovered from COVID-19. Sequencing was carried out using peripheral blood. This chain connects TRBV5-1 to TRBJ1-1, with TRBD1 identical over 8 bases. The CDR3 nucleotides are TGCGCCAGCAGCTTGACTGGACAGGGATCGACTGAAGCTTTCTTT. It specifies CASSLTGQGSTEAFF.